This TCR beta chain was identified during a study of T cell responses to AZD1222 COVID-19 vaccine. Points on this clone: The antigen remains unidentified.

Sequencing was performed with immunoSEQ multiplex PCR; in TCRdb, only in-frame clones are kept and a portion is missing. The table has about 200,000 clones, around 93% seen once. Notes on the study in general: Distributed over spike, vaccine-associated CD4 TCRs predominated at 160-218 and 743-854.

This CDR3 is 15 amino acids long. Germline CDR1 SEHNR, CDR2 FQNEAQ (reference sequence). V gave up 5 bases and J gave up 2 bases, with 15 bases separating them. The J gene is TRBJ1-1, the V gene TRBV7-9; possibly TRBD1 for D (6 bases). This TCR was recovered from an adult who received the AZD1222 COVID-19 vaccine. The sequencing used peripheral blood, collected 28 days after the second AZD1222 dose. The chain's CDR3 is CASSGNPTGNTEAFF. The CDR3 bases are TGTGCCAGCAGCGGAAACCCGACAGGTAACACTGAAGCTTTCTTT.